The rows below give T cell receptor beta chains drawn from one sample of a study of shared clonotypes between healthy human individuals. Sequenced by immunoSEQ multiplex PCR; TCRdb stores in-frame clones only, minus some. The sample has 950,000 to 1,300,000 clones, around 76% seen once. Sample: memory CD4+ T cells sorted from blood. The receptor source for this set is a man between 18 and 29 years old in good health. Both conserved end residues are part of each CDR3. Some rows have no size entry. The others give once, few or many, or a class for an expanded clone.

V gene	clone size	J gene	CDR3 protein
TRBV5-1	few	TRBJ2-7	CASSLGTGPYEQYF
TRBV6-5	NA	TRBJ1-1	CASNNRGLSEAFF
TRBV18	NA	TRBJ1-2	CASSRGGYGYGYTF
TRBV6-5	NA	TRBJ2-3	CASSYLNRERNTQYF
TRBV29-1	once	TRBJ2-5	CSVRIWGQGAVDGTQYF
TRBV7-3	NA	TRBJ2-3	CASSPHLEVAGSPDTQYF
TRBV5-8	NA	TRBJ2-5	CASSFVTSGRAARGKTQYF
TRBV2	NA	TRBJ2-5	CASSSLGGRETQYF
TRBV7-2	NA	TRBJ2-1	CASSLVSLGDSYNEQFF
TRBV9	NA	TRBJ2-1	CASSVGGTTYNEQFF
TRBV6-6	few	TRBJ1-3	CASVPGGAEKNTIYF
TRBV5-1	NA	TRBJ2-5	CASSLGGVEETQYF
TRBV28	NA	TRBJ2-1	CASFSQSLSSYNEQFF
TRBV5-4	few	TRBJ2-5	CASSLTPQETQYF
TRBV9	NA	TRBJ1-3	CASSVDGGPGNTIYF
TRBV7-9	NA	TRBJ2-2	CASSLVLVAGGLNTGELFF
TRBV2	NA	TRBJ2-7	CASVYSGQGGEQYF